This is a list of T cell receptor beta chains from one sample in a study of sequential checkpoint blockade in melanoma. Assay used: immunoSEQ multiplex PCR; TCRdb lists only in-frame clones, some missing. The sample carries some 6,900 clones, about four fifths recorded once. The sample consisted of CD8+ T cells sorted from blood (inferred from file names), taken from a patient given nivolumab and ipilimumab in sequence. These receptors originate from a human donor with melanoma. Each CDR3 is given with its conserved first and last residue. A D gene is named only where the DNA matches it firmly. Where a row states a size, it is once, few, many or the class of an expanded clone; other rows omit it.

V	J	D	size	DNA	CDR3
TRBV29-1	TRBJ1-1	TRBD1	-	TGCAGCGTTCGACAGGGGACTGAAGCTTTCTTT	CSVRQGTEAFF
TRBV4-1	TRBJ2-5	-	-	TGCGCCAGCAGCCAAATGCCGGGAACGCAAGAGACCCAGTACTTC	CASSQMPGTQETQYF
TRBV18	TRBJ1-2	-	-	TGTGCCAGCTCACCACCGGGACAATTCCTACTTTATGGCTACACCTTC	CASSPPGQFLLYGYTF
TRBV7-2	TRBJ1-4	-	few	TGTGCCAGCAGCTTATATGGGGGAGCAGGGAGGGGTCAGGAAAAACTGTTTTTT	CASSLYGGAGRGQEKLFF
TRBV7-6	TRBJ2-1	TRBD2	-	TGTGCCAGCAGCTTGAGCGGGAGGATAAATGAGCAGTTCTTC	CASSLSGRINEQFF
TRBV11-3	TRBJ2-2	-	-	TGTGCCAGCAGCTCCCGGGTAGGCGGGGAGCTGTTTTTT	CASSSRVGGELFF
TRBV27	TRBJ2-1	TRBD2	-	TGTGCCAGCAGTTTACTAGCGGGAGGTTATGAGCAGTTCTTC	CASSLLAGGYEQFF
TRBV7-9	TRBJ2-7	TRBD2	-	TGTGCCAGCAGCTCCCCGGGACTAGCGCTTAACGAGCAGTACTTC	CASSSPGLALNEQYF
TRBV29-1	TRBJ2-7	-	-	TGCAGCGTAGGCTTCCAAGTTAGGGGCGAGCAGTACTTC	CSVGFQVRGEQYF
TRBV28	TRBJ1-5	TRBD1	-	TGTGCCAGCAGTCTCGGGACAGTTAATCAGCCCCAGCATTTT	CASSLGTVNQPQHF
TRBV4-3	TRBJ2-1	TRBD2	few	TGCGCCAGCAGCCCCGGGACTAGCGGGAGGAGGCAGTTCTTC	CASSPGTSGRRQFF
TRBV5-4	TRBJ2-7	TRBD2	-	TGTGCCAGCAGCTTAACAGGCGGGGGGGACGAGCAGTACTTC	CASSLTGGGDEQYF
TRBV9	TRBJ2-1	TRBD2	few	TGTGCCAGCAGCTTGGGGGGAGGGACTAATGAGCAGTTCTTC	CASSLGGGTNEQFF
TRBV9	TRBJ1-2	-	once	TGTGCCAGCAGCGTACAGGGGTACTATGGCTACACCTTC	CASSVQGYYGYTF
TRBV9	TRBJ2-5	-	-	TGTGCCAGCAGCGTAATCGGCGGCCAAGAGACCCAGTACTTC	CASSVIGGQETQYF
TRBV5-1	TRBJ2-1	TRBD2	few	TGCGCCAGCAGCTTGGGGGGCGGGAGTGTCTACAATGAGCAGTTCTTC	CASSLGGGSVYNEQFF
TRBV10-1	TRBJ2-1	-	-	TGCGCCAGCAGTCGGGACTTGAATCTCCCCAATGAGCAGTTCTTC	CASSRDLNLPNEQFF
TRBV28	TRBJ2-7	-	-	TGTGCCAGCAGTTCATCTATACCTCCCTACGAGCAGTACTTC	CASSSSIPPYEQYF
TRBV29-1	TRBJ2-1	-	-	TGCAGCGTTGCGTTGGCGGTGTCCTACAATGAGCAGTTCTTC	CSVALAVSYNEQFF
TRBV4-1	TRBJ2-7	-	-	TGCGCCAGCAGCCAAGTGGGACTGTTCTACGAGCAGTACTTC	CASSQVGLFYEQYF
TRBV18	TRBJ2-7	TRBD2	-	TGTGCCAGCTCACCAAGGGCTAGCGGGAGCAAAGAGCAGTACTTC	CASSPRASGSKEQYF
TRBV19	TRBJ2-1	-	-	TGTGCCAGTAGTATGATCCGCGGGGCCTACAATGAGCAGTTCTTC	CASSMIRGAYNEQFF
TRBV5-3	TRBJ1-2	TRBD1	-	TGTGCCAGCAGAATCGGACAGGGGGAAGGCTACACCTTC	CASRIGQGEGYTF
TRBV10-2	TRBJ2-5	-	few	TGCGCCAGCCACAATAGCGGAGGCAGGGAGACCCAGTACTTC	CASHNSGGRETQYF
TRBV4-1	TRBJ2-7	TRBD1	few	TGCGCCAGCAGCCTTGGGACAGGGCCCTCCTACGAGCAGTACTTC	CASSLGTGPSYEQYF
TRBV4-1	TRBJ2-1	TRBD2	-	TGCGCCAGCAGCCAAGTACGGACTAGCGGTTACTCCTACAATGAGCAGTTCTTC	CASSQVRTSGYSYNEQFF
TRBV28	TRBJ2-7	-	-	TGTGCCAGCAGTTTAAACAATTACTACGAGCAGTACTTC	CASSLNNYYEQYF
TRBV9	TRBJ1-1	-	-	TGTGCCAGCAGCCGTACAGGGAACACTGAAGCTTTCTTT	CASSRTGNTEAFF